This T cell receptor beta chain was identified in a study of blood T cell repertoires in COVID-19. Looking at the study overall: COVID-19 samples from acute and convalescent phases originated in the United States, Italy and Spain. The analysed material was cDNA or gDNA that came from T cells, B-cell-depleted T cells, or PBMCs.

Original handling: Cell counts per sample came from amplifying reference gene primers. Produced via immunoSEQ multiplex PCR; TCRdb's table is partial and in-frame only. V and J calls and clone size are given by that table; D and trimming were obtained from the DNA. Seen here are about 120,000 clones, around 89% observed once, and the top ten hold 3.8%. Seattle's enrolled individuals joined amid active infection and were then monitored longitudinally. Trimming removed 0 bases from V and 9 bases from J; junction bases left unmatched: 1. Germline CDR1 is SGHKS and CDR2 is YYEKEE (reference sequence). This CDR3 has 12 amino acids.

The chain couples TRBV5-5 to TRBJ1-1, with 8 positions matching TRBD1. Sequencing was performed on peripheral blood. This clonotype originated in a woman between 55 and 75 years old with COVID-19, enrolled during active disease. CDR3 protein: CASSLGRGQAFF. CDR3 DNA: TGTGCCAGCAGCTTGGGCAGGGGGCAAGCTTTCTTT.